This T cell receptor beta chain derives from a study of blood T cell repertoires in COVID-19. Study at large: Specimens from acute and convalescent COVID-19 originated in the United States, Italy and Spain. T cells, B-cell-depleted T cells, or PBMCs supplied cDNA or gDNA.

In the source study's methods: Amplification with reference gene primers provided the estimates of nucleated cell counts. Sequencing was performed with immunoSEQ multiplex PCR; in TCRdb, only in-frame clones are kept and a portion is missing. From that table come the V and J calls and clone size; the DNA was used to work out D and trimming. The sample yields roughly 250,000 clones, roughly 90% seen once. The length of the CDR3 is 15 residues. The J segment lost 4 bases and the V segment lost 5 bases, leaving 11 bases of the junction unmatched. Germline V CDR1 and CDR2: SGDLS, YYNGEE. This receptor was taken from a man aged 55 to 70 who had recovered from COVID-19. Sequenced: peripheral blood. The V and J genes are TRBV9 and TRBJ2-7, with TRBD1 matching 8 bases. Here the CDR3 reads CASSIQTGEGYEQYF. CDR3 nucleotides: TGTGCCAGCAGTATCCAGACAGGGGAAGGGTACGAGCAGTACTTC. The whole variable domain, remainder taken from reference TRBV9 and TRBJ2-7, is DSGVTQTPKHLITATGQRVTLRCSPRSGDLSVYWYQQSLDQGLQFLIQYYNGEERAKGNILERFSAQQFPDLHSELNLSSLELGDSALYFCASSIQTGEGYEQYFGPGTRLTVT.